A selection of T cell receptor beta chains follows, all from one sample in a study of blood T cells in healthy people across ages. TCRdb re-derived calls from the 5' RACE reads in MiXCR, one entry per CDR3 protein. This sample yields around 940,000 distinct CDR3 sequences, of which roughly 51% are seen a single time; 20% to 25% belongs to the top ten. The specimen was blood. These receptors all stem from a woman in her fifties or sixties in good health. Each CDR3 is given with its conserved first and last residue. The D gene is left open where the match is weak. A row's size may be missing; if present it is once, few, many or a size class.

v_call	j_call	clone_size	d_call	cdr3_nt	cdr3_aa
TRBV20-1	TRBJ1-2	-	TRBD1	TGCAGTGCGCTTCGGACAGGGGGTGGCTACACCTTC	CSALRTGGGYTF
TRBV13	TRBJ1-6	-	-	TGTGCCAGCAGCTTAGGAATCGGGTTTAATTCACCCCTCCACTTT	CASSLGIGFNSPLHF
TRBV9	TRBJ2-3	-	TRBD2	TGTGCCAGCAGCGTAGAAAGTTGGGGACTAGCGGGAGAGGATACGCAGTATTTT	CASSVESWGLAGEDTQYF
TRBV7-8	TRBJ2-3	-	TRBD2	TGTGCCAGCAGCTTAGAGAGGCGGGAGTGGTTGGATACGCAGTATTTT	CASSLERREWLDTQYF
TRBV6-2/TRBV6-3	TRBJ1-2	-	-	TGTGCCAGCAGGCCGACAGAGAAGCTTACAAAAAACTATGGCTACACCTTC	CASRPTEKLTKNYGYTF
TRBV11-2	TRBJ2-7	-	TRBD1	TGTGCCAGCAGCGACCGGGACAGGGTCTCCTACGAGCAGTACTTC	CASSDRDRVSYEQYF
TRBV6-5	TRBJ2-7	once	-	TGTGCCAGCAGTTACAGGCAGGGGCGGCACGAGCAGTACTTC	CASSYRQGRHEQYF
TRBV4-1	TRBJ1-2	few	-	TGCGCCAGCAGCCAAGATATGGCCGACCTATACGATGGCTACACCTTC	CASSQDMADLYDGYTF
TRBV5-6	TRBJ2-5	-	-	TGTGCCAGCAGAGCGAGTTTGGTAGGAGAGCAGTACTTC	CASRASLVGEQYF
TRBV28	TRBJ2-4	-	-	TGTGCCAGCAGCCCTCGGGGCCCCCCCAATGAGCAGTACTTC	CASSPRGPPNEQYF
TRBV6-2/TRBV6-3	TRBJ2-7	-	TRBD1	TGTGCCAGCAGCCAGACAGGGGGCCCCCTGAAGGAGCAGTACTTC	CASSQTGGPLKEQYF
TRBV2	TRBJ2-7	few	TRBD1	TGTGCCAGATTACAGGGGGACTACGAGCAGTACTTC	CARLQGDYEQYF
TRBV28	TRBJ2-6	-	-	TGTGCCAGCCGAAACCCCAGAGTACGCTACTCTGGGGCCAACGTCCTGACTTTC	CASRNPRVRYSGANVLTF
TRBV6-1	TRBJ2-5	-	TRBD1	TGTGCCAGCAGCCCCACACCGGGACAGGGCGCTTTACAAGAGACCCAGTACTTC	CASSPTPGQGALQETQYF
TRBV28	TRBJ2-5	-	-	TGTGCCAGCAGCTCGGGACTCCCGACCCAGTACTTC	CASSSGLPTQYF
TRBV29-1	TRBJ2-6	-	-	TGCAGCGTTGAGGGGGGAGAGGACTCTGGGGCCAACGTCCTGACTTTC	CSVEGGEDSGANVLTF
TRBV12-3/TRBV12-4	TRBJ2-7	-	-	TGTGCCAGCAGCAAGACAGGGGAGGGGGAGCAGTACTTC	CASSKTGEGEQYF
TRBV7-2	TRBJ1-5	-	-	TGTGCCAGCAGCTTATTGCCCAGGGGAGAGTATAGCAATCAGCCCCAGCATTTT	CASSLLPRGEYSNQPQHF
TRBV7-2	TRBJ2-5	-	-	TGTGCCAGCAGCCCAGACGCAGGGTCTGGGACCCAGTACTTC	CASSPDAGSGTQYF
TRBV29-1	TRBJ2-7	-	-	TGCAGCGTTGAAACCGGTGGCTCCTACGAGCAGTACTTC	CSVETGGSYEQYF
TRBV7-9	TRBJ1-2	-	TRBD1	TGTGCCAGCAGACCATACCGGGACAGTCGGGACACCTTC	CASRPYRDSRDTF
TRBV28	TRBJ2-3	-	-	TGTGCCAGCAATTCCAATAGCGGATACTCAGATACGCAGTATTTT	CASNSNSGYSDTQYF
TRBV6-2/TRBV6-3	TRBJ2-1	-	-	TGTGCCAGCAGTTACGAGGGAACCCCCTACAATGAGCAGTTCTTC	CASSYEGTPYNEQFF
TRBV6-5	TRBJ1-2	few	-	TGTGCCAGCAGCTTGGGGGCTTACTATGGCTACACCTTC	CASSLGAYYGYTF
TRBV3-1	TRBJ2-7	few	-	TGTGCCAGCAGCCCCCTAGGCCGCCTTACCTACGAGCAGTACTTC	CASSPLGRLTYEQYF
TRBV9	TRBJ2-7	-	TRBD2	TGTGCCAGCAGCGTGGCGGGAGATATAGGCGAGCAGTACTTC	CASSVAGDIGEQYF
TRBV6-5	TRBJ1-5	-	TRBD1	TGTGCCAGCCGAAACCACAGGGGGTCAAGTCAGCCCCAGCATTTT	CASRNHRGSSQPQHF
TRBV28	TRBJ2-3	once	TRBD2	TGTGCCAGCAGTTTCGGGGGGACGGGATCAATCACAGATACGCAGTATTTT	CASSFGGTGSITDTQYF
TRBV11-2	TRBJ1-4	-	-	TGTGCCAGCAGCTTAGACGTACGGAATGAAAAACTGTTTTTT	CASSLDVRNEKLFF
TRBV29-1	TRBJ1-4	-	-	TGCAGCGTTGGATTCCCGGGGGAAAAACTGTTTTTT	CSVGFPGEKLFF
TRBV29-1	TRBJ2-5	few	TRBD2	TGCAGCGTTGAAGATCCCCTAGCGGGACAAGAGACCCAGTACTTC	CSVEDPLAGQETQYF
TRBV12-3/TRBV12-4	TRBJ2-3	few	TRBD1	TGTGCCAGCAGCCACTCCGGGACAGGGCTAGGGGATACGCAGTATTTT	CASSHSGTGLGDTQYF
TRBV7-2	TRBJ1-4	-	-	TGTGCCGGCAGCCTACAGTGGGGACTTAATGAAAAACTGTTTTTT	CAGSLQWGLNEKLFF
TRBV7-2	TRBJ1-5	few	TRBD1	TGTGCCAGCAGCTTGAGACAGGGGGTTCAGCCCCAGCATTTT	CASSLRQGVQPQHF
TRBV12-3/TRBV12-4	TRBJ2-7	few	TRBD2	TGTGCCAGCAGTTTTATAGCGGGAGGGCGATCCTACGAGCAGTACTTC	CASSFIAGGRSYEQYF
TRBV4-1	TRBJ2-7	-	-	TGCGCCAGCAGCCAAGAGGGAACCGATTCTTACGAGCAGTACTTC	CASSQEGTDSYEQYF
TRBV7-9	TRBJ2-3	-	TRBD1	TGTGCCAGCAGCGGTGGACAGGGGACAGATACGCAGTATTTT	CASSGGQGTDTQYF
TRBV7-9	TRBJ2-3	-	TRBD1	TGTGCCAGCAGCCCCCGGGACAGCCCCTCCACAGATACGCAGTATTTT	CASSPRDSPSTDTQYF
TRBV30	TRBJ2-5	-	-	TGTGCCTGGAGAATACAAGAGACCCAGTACTTC	CAWRIQETQYF
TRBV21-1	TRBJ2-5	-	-	TGTGCCAGCAGCGAAAGGGGACTAGCGGGAGAGGGGACCCAGTACTTC	CASSERGLAGEGTQYF
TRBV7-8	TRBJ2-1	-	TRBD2	TGTGCCAGCAGCTTCACCCGGACTAGCGGGAACTCCTACAATGAGCAGTTCTTC	CASSFTRTSGNSYNEQFF